Here is one TCR beta chain with its context. Its antigen remains unidentified. No quality values exist for individual bases; no much larger clone is one base distant. TCRbeta CDR3 regions were amplified from genomic DNA using the immunoSEQ Assay, a bias-controlled multiplex PCR. The authors' analysis ran thus. The number of nucleated cells in each sample was estimated from the amplification of reference gene primers within the assay. To quantify the absolute abundance of each unique TCRbeta CDR3 rearrangement, sequence reads were collapsed and filtered. For each sample, productive Simpson clonality was calculated by taking the square root of Simpson's diversity index across productive rearrangements. This immuneACCESS table, as held by TCRdb, lists in-frame sequences with V and J called but not all clones. Of the missing ones, under half trace to an unresolved V gene in checked studies; the others have no known cause. V, J and clone size reflect that table, while D and trimming were determined from the DNA. This sample comprises about 39,000 clones, roughly 85% of them detected only once. About 4.6% of the sample is taken by the ten largest.

Collaborating institutions collected whole blood in K2EDTA tubes following their own protocols. For TCRbeta analysis, collaborators shipped samples as frozen whole blood, isolated PBMCs, or DNA extracted from either of those sample types. This sample was included in a study of blood T cell repertoires in COVID-19 (dated by TCRdb to 2019 to 2021). At the level of the whole study: Samples from collaborators originated in the United States, Italy and Spain and spanned both the acute and convalescent phases of COVID-19. The prospective study material was composed of cDNA or gDNA derived from T cells, B-cell-depleted T cells, or PBMCs. The dataset comprised deeply sampled blood TCRbeta repertoires from subjects exposed to, actively infected with, or recovered from COVID-19. A freely available public database, intended as a resource for researchers studying the immune response to SARS-CoV-2, is where the repertoires were released. The samples were drawn from two sources: the first 160 participants of the ongoing ImmuneRACE study, and 1,200 or so subjects contributed by 6 global collaborators. Sample metadata almost always included a de-identified subject ID, COVID-19 status, age in years and sex. HLA class I and class II types, where available, came from metadata supplied by the sample provider rather than from assay-based typing.

Results and caveats for the whole study, not just this receptor: The amount of clinical and demographic metadata varied by source and participant and was provided uncurated.

The germline V gene supplies CDR1 SNHLY and CDR2 FYNNEI. Compared with germline, V lacks 5 bases and J lacks 5 bases; bases without a gene match: 5. From the cysteine up to the phenylalanine, the CDR3 has a length of 14 residues. Just the 42-base CDR3 DNA is kept, in frame starting at base 1. The receptor comes from a man in his 60s with acute or convalescent COVID-19. Specimen: peripheral blood. The V and J segments used are TRBV2 and TRBJ1-1; 10 middle bases align to TRBD1. For the CDR3, the sequence is CASSSRTGGTEAFF. Here is the DNA: TGTGCCAGCAGTTCTCGGACAGGGGGAACTGAAGCTTTCTTT.